This is a list of T cell receptor beta chains from one sample in a study of cytomegalovirus exposure and HLA in healthy donors. The assay was immunoSEQ multiplex PCR, and TCRdb's table has in-frame clones only and misses some. The sample carries about 140,000 clones, roughly four fifths recorded once. Specimen: PBMCs. The receptors come from a woman in her thirties or forties in good health and CMV-seronegative. The CDR3 runs from the conserved cysteine through the conserved F or W. A D gene is named only where the DNA matches it firmly. Size is omitted from some rows. Given values are once, few, many or a class for expanded clones.

-	TRBV29-1	TRBJ2-6	-	TGCAGCGTTCAACAGACCCCTGGGGCCAACGTCCTGACTTTC	CSVQQTPGANVLTF
-	TRBV4-1	TRBJ2-2	once	TGCGCCAGCAGCCAAGAACCAGGGAACACCGGGGAGCTGTTTTTT	CASSQEPGNTGELFF
-	TRBV4-1	TRBJ2-1	-	TGCGCCAGCAGCCATCCGAAGGGGGGGGCCTCCTACAATGAGCAGTTCTTC	CASSHPKGGASYNEQFF
-	TRBV5-1	TRBJ2-1	-	TGCGCCAGCAGCCGCAGTGGTGACAATGAGCAGTTCTTC	CASSRSGDNEQFF
TRBD1	TRBV28	TRBJ1-1	-	TGTGCCAGCAGTTTAGTTGGACAGGGCTGGAACACTGAAGCTTTCTTT	CASSLVGQGWNTEAFF
TRBD1	TRBV6-5	TRBJ2-3	-	TGTGCCAGCAGTTATAGGGGGCCAGGAGATACGCAGTATTTT	CASSYRGPGDTQYF
-	TRBV6-6	TRBJ1-5	-	TGTGCCAGCAGTTCCCCAGGCAGCAATCAGCCCCAGCATTTT	CASSSPGSNQPQHF
-	TRBV25-1	TRBJ1-4	few	TGTGCCAGCAGTGACTGGGGGCCTAATGAAAAACTGTTTTTT	CASSDWGPNEKLFF
-	TRBV6-6	TRBJ1-1	few	TGTGCCAGCAGTCTCCCTCCCGGGGGTCCCAACACTGAAGCTTTCTTT	CASSLPPGGPNTEAFF
TRBD1	TRBV7-2	TRBJ1-2	-	TGTGCCAGCAGCTTAGTTGCGACAGGGGGCAGGAATGGCTACACCTTC	CASSLVATGGRNGYTF
TRBD2	TRBV2	TRBJ2-4	-	TGTGCCAGCAGTGGAGGGACTAGCGGACAAAACATTCAGTACTTC	CASSGGTSGQNIQYF
TRBD2	TRBV7-2	TRBJ2-3	-	TGTGCCAGCAGCTTAGCCGCGGGGGGGTCAGATACGCAGTATTTT	CASSLAAGGSDTQYF
-	TRBV28	TRBJ1-1	-	TGTGCCAGCAGCCCTAGCACTGAAGCTTTCTTT	CASSPSTEAFF
TRBD1	TRBV15	TRBJ2-7	-	TGTGCCACCAGCAGAAGGGGACAGGGAGGTTCGAGCTCCTACGAGCAGTACTTC	CATSRRGQGGSSSYEQYF
TRBD1	TRBV5-4	TRBJ1-1	-	TGTGCCAGCAGCTTGGACAGGGGGCGTACTGAAGCTTTCTTT	CASSLDRGRTEAFF
TRBD2	TRBV4-2	TRBJ2-2	-	TGTGCCAGCAGCCAAGATCTATGGGATAGCGGGGGGGCCGGGGAGCTGTTTTTT	CASSQDLWDSGGAGELFF
-	TRBV18	TRBJ2-1	once	TGTGCCAGCTCACCACCGTCACAATTGGAGCAGTTCTTC	CASSPPSQLEQFF
-	TRBV4-1	TRBJ2-2	many	TGCGCCAGCAGCCAACCACCAGGCGGGGAGCTGTTTTTT	CASSQPPGGELFF
-	TRBV29-1	TRBJ2-1	-	TGCAGCGTTGAAGATCAAGGGGTTCGGTACAATGAGCAGTTCTTC	CSVEDQGVRYNEQFF
-	TRBV4-2	TRBJ1-4	-	TGTGCCAGCAGCCAACTTAGCGACGTAAAACTGTTTTTT	CASSQLSDVKLFF
-	TRBV5-1	TRBJ2-1	-	TGCGCCAGCTCTGCAAGCGGGGACAAATACAATGAGCAGTTCTTC	CASSASGDKYNEQFF
TRBD1	TRBV5-1	TRBJ2-3	once	TGCGCCAGCTCGCGTACCGGGACAGGGCCAGATACGCAGTATTTT	CASSRTGTGPDTQYF